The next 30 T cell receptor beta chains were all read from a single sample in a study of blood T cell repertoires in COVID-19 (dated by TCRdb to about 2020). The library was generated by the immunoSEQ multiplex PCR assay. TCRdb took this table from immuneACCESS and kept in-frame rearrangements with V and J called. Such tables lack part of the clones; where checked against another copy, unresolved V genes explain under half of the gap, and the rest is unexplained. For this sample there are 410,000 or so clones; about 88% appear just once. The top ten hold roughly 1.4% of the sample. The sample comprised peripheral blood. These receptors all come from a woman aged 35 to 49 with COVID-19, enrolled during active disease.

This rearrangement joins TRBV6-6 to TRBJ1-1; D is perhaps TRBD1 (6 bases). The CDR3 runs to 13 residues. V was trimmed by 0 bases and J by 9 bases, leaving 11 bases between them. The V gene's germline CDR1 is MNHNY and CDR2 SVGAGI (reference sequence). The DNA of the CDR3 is TGTGCCAGCAGTTACTCTGGACAGAGTCAAGCTTTCTTT. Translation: CASSYSGQSQAFF.

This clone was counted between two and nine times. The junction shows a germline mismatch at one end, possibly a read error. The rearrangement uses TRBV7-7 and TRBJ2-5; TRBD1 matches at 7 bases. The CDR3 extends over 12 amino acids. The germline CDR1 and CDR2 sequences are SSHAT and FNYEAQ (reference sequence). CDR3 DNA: TGTGCTAGCAGCCCGGACAGGGAGACCCAGTACTTC. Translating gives CASSPDRETQYF.

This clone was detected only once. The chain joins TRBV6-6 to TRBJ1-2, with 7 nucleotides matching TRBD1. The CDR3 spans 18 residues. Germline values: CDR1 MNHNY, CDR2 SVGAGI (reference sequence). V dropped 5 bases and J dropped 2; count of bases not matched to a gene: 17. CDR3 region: CASSQHLKTTGLNYGYTF. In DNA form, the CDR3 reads TGTGCCAGCAGTCAACACCTGAAAACGACAGGGTTAAACTATGGCTACACCTTC.

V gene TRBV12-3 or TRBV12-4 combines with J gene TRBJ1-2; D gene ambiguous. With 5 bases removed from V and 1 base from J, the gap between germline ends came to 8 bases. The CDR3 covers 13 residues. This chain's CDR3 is CASSPRGNYGYTF. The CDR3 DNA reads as TGTGCCAGCAGTCCCCGGGGTAACTATGGCTACACCTTC.

The CDR3 DNA sequence: TGTGCCAGCAGCCCGCGGCAGGGGGACACTGAAGCTTTCTTT. This sequence encodes CASSPRQGDTEAFF. This rearrangement joins TRBV9 to TRBJ1-1, with 7 bases aligning to TRBD1. After removal of 4 bases from V and 3 bases from J, the junction contained 6 bases not matched to a gene. The CDR3 is 14 amino acids. Germline-derived CDR1 and CDR2 are SGDLS and YYNGEE.

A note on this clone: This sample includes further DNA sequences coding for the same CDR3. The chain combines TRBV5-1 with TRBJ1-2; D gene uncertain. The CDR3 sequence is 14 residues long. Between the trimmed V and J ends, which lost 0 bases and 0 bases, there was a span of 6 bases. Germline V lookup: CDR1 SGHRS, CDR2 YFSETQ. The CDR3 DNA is TGCGCCAGCAGCTTGGGGCAGGCTAACTATGGCTACACCTTC. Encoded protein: CASSLGQANYGYTF.

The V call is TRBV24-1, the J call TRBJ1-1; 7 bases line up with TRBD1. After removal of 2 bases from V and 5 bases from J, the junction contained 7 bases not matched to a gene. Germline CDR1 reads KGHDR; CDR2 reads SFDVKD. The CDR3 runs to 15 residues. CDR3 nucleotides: TGTGCCACCAGTGATTCGGGACAGAGCCTTACTGAAGCTTTCTTT. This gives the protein CATSDSGQSLTEAFF.

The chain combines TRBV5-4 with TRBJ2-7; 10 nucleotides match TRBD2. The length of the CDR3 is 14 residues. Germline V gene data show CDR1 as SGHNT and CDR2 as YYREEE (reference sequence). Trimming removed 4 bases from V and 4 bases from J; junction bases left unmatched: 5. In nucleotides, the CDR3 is TGTGCCAGCAGCCCTGGACTAGCGGAATACGAGCAGTACTTC. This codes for CASSPGLAEYEQYF.

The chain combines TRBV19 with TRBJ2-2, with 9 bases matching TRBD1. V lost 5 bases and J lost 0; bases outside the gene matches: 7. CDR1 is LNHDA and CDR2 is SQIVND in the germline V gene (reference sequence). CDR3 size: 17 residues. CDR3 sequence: CASSWGGQGANTGELFF. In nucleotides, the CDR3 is TGTGCCAGTAGTTGGGGGGGACAGGGCGCGAACACCGGGGAGCTGTTTTTT.

In DNA, the CDR3 is TGTGCCAGTAGGGGCAGGGATAGGACTGAAGCTTTCTTT. It yields the protein CASRGRDRTEAFF. The genes are TRBV19 and TRBJ1-1; D perhaps matches TRBD1 (5 bases). This CDR3 is built from 13 residues. The V end was cut by 6 bases, the J end by 5 bases, with 13 bases between. Germline V gene data show CDR1 as LNHDA and CDR2 as SQIVND (reference sequence).

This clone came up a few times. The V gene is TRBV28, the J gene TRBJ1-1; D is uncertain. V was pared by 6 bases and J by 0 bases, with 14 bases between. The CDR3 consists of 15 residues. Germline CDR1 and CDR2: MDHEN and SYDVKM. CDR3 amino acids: CASSAGGRMNTEAFF. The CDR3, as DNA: TGTGCCAGCAGCGCCGGCGGCCGCATGAACACTGAAGCTTTCTTT.

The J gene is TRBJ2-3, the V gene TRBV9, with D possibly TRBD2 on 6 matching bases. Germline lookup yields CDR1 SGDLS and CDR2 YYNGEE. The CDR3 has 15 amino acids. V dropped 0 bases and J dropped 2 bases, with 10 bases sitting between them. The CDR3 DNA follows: TGTGCCAGCAGCGTAGGTGCGGGGTACACAGATACGCAGTATTTT. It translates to CASSVGAGYTDTQYF.

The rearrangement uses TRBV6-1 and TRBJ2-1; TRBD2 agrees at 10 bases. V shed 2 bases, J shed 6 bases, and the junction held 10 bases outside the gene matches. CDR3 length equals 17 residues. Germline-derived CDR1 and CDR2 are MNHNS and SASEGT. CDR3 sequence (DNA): TGTGCCAGCAGTGAATACCTAGCGGGAGTCCCGGGCAATGAGCAGTTCTTC. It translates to CASSEYLAGVPGNEQFF.

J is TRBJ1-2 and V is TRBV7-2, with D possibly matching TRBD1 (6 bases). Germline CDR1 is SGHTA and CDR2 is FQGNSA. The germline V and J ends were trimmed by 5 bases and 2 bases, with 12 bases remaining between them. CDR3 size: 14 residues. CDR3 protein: CASSPDRQNYGYTF. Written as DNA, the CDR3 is TGTGCCAGCAGCCCCGACAGGCAAAACTATGGCTACACCTTC.

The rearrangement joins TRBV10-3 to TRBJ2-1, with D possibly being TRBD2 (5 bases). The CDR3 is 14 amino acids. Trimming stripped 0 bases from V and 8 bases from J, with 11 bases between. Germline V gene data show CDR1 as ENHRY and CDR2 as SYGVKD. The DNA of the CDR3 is TGTGCCATCAGTGAGTCTATAGCGTTACATGAGCAGTTCTTC. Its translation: CAISESIALHEQFF.

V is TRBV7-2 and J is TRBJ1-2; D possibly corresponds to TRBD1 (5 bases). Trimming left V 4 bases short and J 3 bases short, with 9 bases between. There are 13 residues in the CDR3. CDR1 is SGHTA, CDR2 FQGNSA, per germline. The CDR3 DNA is TGTGCCAGCAGCTACCAGGGCGACTATGGCTACACCTTC. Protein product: CASSYQGDYGYTF.

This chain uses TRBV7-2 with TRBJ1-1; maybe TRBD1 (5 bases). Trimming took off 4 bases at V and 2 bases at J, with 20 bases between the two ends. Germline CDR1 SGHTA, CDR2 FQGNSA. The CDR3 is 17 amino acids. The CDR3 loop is CASSSQGLRAFNTEAFF. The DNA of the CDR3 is TGTGCCAGCAGCTCCCAGGGCCTAAGGGCCTTTAACACTGAAGCTTTCTTT.

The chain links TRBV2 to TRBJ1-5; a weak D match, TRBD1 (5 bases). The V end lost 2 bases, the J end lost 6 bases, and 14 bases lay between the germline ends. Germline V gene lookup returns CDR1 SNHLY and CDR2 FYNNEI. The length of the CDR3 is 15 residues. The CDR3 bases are TGTGCCAGCAGTGAAAGTGCGGGGGGAGGTCAGCCCCAGCATTTT. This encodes CASSESAGGGQPQHF.

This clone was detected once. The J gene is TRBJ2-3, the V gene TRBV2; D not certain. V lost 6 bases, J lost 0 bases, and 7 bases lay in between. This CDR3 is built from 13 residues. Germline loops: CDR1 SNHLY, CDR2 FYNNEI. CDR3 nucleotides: TGTGCCAGCAGGGCAGGAAGCACAGATACGCAGTATTTT. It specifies CASRAGSTDTQYF.

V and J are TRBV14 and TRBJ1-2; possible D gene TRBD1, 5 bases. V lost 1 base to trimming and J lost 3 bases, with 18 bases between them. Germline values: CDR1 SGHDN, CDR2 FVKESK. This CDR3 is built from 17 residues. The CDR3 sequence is CASSQVGGGVWDYGYTF. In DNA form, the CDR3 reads TGTGCCAGCAGCCAAGTCGGCGGAGGGGTTTGGGACTATGGCTACACCTTC.

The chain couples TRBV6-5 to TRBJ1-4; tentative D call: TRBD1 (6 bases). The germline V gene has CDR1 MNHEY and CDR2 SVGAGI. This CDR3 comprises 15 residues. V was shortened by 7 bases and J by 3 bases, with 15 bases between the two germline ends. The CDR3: CASTPFGGPNEKLFF. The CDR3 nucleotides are TGTGCCAGCACTCCATTCGGGGGGCCTAATGAAAAACTGTTTTTT.

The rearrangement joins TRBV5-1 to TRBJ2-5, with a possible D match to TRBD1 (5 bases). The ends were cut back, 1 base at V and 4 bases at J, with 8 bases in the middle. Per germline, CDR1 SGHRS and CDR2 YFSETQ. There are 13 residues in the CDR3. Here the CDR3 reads CASSLSGIETQYF. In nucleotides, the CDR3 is TGCGCCAGCAGCTTGTCAGGGATAGAGACCCAGTACTTC.

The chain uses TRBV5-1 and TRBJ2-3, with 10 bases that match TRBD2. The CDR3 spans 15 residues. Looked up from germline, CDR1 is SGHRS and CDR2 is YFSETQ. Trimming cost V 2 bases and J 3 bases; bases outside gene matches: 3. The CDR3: CASSFSGGTTDTQYF. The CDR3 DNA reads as TGCGCCAGCAGCTTTAGCGGGGGGACAACAGATACGCAGTATTTT. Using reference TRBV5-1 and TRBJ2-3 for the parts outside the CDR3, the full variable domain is KAGVTQTPRYLIKTRGQQVTLSCSPISGHRSVSWYQQTPGQGLQFLFEYFSETQRNKGNFPGRFSGRQFSNSRSEMNVSTLELGDSALYLCASSFSGGTTDTQYFGPGTRLTVL.

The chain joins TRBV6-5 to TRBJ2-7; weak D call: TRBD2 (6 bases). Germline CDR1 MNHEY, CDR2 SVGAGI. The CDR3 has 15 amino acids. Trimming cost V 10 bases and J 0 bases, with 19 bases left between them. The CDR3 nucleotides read TGTGCCACCCGAGGCCGGCGGGGAGGCTCCTACGAGCAGTACTTC. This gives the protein CATRGRRGGSYEQYF.

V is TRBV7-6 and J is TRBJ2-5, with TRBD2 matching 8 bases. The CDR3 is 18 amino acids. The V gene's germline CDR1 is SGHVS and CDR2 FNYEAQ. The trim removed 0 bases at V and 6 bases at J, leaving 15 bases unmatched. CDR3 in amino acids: CASSLAEAGGPRGKTQYF. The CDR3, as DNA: TGTGCCAGCAGCTTAGCCGAGGCGGGGGGCCCCCGGGGAAAGACCCAGTACTTC.

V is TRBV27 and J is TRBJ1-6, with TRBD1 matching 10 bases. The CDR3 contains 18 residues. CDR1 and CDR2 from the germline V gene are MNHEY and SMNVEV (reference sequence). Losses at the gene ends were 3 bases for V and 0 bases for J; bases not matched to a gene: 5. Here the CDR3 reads CASSFDRGLSSYNSPLHF. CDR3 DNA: TGTGCCAGCAGTTTCGACAGGGGGCTTAGCTCCTATAATTCACCCCTCCACTTT.

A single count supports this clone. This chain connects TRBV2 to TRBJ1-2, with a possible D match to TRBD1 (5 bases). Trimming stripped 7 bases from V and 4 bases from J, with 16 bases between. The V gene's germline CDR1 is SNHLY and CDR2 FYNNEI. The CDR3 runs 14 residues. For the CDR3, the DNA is TGTGCCAGCAAAAACCGGCAGGGCATCTATGGCTACACCTTC. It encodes CASKNRQGIYGYTF. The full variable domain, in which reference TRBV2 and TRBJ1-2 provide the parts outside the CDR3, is EPEVTQTPSHQVTQMGQEVILRCVPISNHLYFYWYRQILGQKVEFLVSFYNNEISEKSEIFDDQFSVERPDGSNFTLKIRSTKLEDSAMYFCASKNRQGIYGYTFGSGTRLTVV.

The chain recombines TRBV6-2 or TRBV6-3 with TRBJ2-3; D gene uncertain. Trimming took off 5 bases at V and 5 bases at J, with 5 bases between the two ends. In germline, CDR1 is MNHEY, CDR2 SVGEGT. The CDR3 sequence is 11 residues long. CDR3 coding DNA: TGTGCCAGCAGTCAGGTAGATACGCAGTATTTT. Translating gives CASSQVDTQYF.

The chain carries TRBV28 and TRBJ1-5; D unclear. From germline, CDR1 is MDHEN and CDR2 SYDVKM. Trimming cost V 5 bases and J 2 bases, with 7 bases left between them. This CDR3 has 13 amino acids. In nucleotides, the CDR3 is TGTGCCAGCAGTGAAGTAGGCAATCAGCCCCAGCATTTT. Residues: CASSEVGNQPQHF.

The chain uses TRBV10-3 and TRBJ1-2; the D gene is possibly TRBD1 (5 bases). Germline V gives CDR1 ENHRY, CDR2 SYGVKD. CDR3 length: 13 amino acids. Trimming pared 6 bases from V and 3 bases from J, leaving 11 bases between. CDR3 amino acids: CAIRTGLDYGYTF. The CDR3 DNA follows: TGTGCCATCAGAACAGGACTAGACTATGGCTACACCTTC.